The clone carrying this T cell receptor (beta chain) was picked up one time. The antigen is undetermined. The CDR3 extends over 13 amino acids. CDR1 is SGHNT and CDR2 is YENEEA in the germline V gene. The V end was cut by 3 bases, the J end by 10 bases, with 13 bases between. One entry per CDR3 protein results from TCRdb running MiXCR on the RT-PCR reads. The table shows 2,200 or so distinct CDR3 sequences, with approximately 78% occurring only once. The data belong to a study of yellow fever vaccine responses in identical twins. Notes on the study in general: Twins reportedly mounted vaccine T cell responses that seemed partly convergent, partly personalized.

The source is a woman between 18 and 30 years old who received the yellow fever vaccine. This chain connects TRBV11-3 to TRBJ2-1; D is undetermined. The specimen was T cells from blood (PBMCs), unsorted or a sorted subset (not recorded which), collected before or after yellow fever vaccination (not recorded which). CDR3 amino acids: CASSFTETNEQFF. The CDR3 nucleotides are TGTGCCAGCAGCTTTACAGAGACGAACGAGCAGTTCTTC.